This T cell receptor (beta chain) was captured in a study of T-cell reconstitution after alpha-beta-depleted transplantation in children (dated by TCRdb to 2016 to 2017). General notes on the study: Using TCR repertoire profiling, the study quantitatively followed how T-cell immune reconstitution unfolded in children after TCRalphabeta/CD19-depleted allogeneic hematopoietic cell transplantation.

Of note for this clonotype: The antigen this receptor binds is unknown. No base quality values were provided; no much bigger clone lies one nucleotide off.

Libraries were made using PCR. The reads were generated on an Illumina HiSeq 2500. To normalize quantification of the TCRbeta repertoire, the TCR libraries were built with molecular barcoding that relied on unique molecular identifiers. TCRdb reprocessed the public reads (quality trimming at Q25 with fastp, clone calling with MiXCR) and kept in-frame beta chains. Every CDR3 protein is listed once, alongside the most common genes and DNA of its rows. In this sample the table shows approximately 490,000 distinct CDR3 sequences, around 13% of which occur a single time. Around 5.6% of the sample goes to the ten largest clones. As encoded in the germline V gene (reference sequence), CDR1 is GTSNPN while CDR2 is SVGIG. V and J are truncated by 3 bases and 7 bases respectively, leaving an intervening sequence of 15 bases. The CDR3, from cysteine to phenylalanine, totals 13 residues. Only the CDR3 part of the read is kept: 39 bases, read in frame from the first base.

Rearrangement joined TRBV30 to TRBJ1-2; the D gene is perhaps TRBD1, on 5 matching bases. The clonotype originates from a human donor who donated a stem cell graft to a child with combined immunodeficiency. The material was PBMCs from the stem cell graft donor, obtained from the stem cell graft. The base sequence is TGTGCCTGGAGCGCTGGGACGGGGAGTGGCTACACCTTC. It encodes CAWSAGTGSGYTF.